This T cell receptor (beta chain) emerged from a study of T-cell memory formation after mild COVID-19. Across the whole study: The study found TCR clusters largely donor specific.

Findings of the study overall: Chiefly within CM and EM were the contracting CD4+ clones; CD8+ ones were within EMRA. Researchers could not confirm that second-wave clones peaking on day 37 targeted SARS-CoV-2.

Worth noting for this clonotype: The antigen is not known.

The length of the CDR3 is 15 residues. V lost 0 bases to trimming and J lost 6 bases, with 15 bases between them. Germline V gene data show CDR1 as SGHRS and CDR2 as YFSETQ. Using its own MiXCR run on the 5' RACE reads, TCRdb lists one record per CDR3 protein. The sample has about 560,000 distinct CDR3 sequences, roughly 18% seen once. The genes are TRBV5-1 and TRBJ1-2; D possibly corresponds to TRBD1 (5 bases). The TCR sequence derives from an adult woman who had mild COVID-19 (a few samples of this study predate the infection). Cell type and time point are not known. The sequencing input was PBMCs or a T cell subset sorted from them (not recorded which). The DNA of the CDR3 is TGCGCCAGCAGCTTGGAGGCAGGGACTGGAAATGGCTACACCTTC. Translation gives CASSLEAGTGNGYTF.